A single T cell receptor beta chain is shown here with its context. The data are from a study of blood T cell repertoires in COVID-19. On the study more broadly: Donors in the United States, Italy and Spain gave samples during acute or convalescent COVID-19. PBMCs, B-cell-depleted T cells, or T cells provided the cDNA or gDNA that made up the material.

Methods used by the authors: Amplification from reference gene primers served as the basis for estimated nucleated cell counts. Assay: immunoSEQ multiplex PCR; the TCRdb copy retains only in-frame clones and omits some. V and J calls and clone size come straight from that table; D and trimming were deduced from the DNA. Among about 43,000 clones, approximately 83% were seen once, and the ten largest hold roughly 8%. The CDR3 runs to 12 residues. Trimming shortened V by 2 bases and J by 7 bases, and 5 bases separated the two germline ends. From germline, CDR1 is MDHEN and CDR2 SYDVKM. This sequence joins TRBV28 and TRBJ1-4; D gene unclear. This TCR derives from a man at least 80 years old in a cohort sampled during active COVID-19. Sequenced: peripheral blood. As DNA, the CDR3 is TGTGCCAGCAGTTTACAGGCTGAAAAACTGTTTTTT. Translated, it gives CASSLQAEKLFF.